The 16 T cell receptor beta chains presented below share a single source sample, sequenced in a study of blood T cell dynamics during melanoma immunotherapy (TCRdb year 2020). Library preparation was by the immunoSEQ multiplex PCR assay. TCRdb carries this immuneACCESS record with in-frame sequences only. Its versions omit some clonotypes, under half of them owing to an unresolved V gene in the studies checked, with the rest unexplained. This sample holds approximately 16,000 clones; more than 85% were observed only once. Around 0.99% of the sample is held by the ten biggest clonotypes. The sample's time point label is to be understood as: week 3, after first cycle of checkpoint inhibitor. The material was blood, obtained from a patient treated with checkpoint blockade. These receptors were obtained from a human donor with melanoma.

The sample holds a few counts of this clone. This chain joins TRBV4-1 and TRBJ1-5; D is uncertain. This CDR3 is 15 amino acids long. Germline V gene lookup returns CDR1 MGHRA and CDR2 YSYEKL. V was shortened by 0 bases and J by 0 bases, with 6 bases between the two germline ends. For the CDR3, the DNA is TGCGCCAGCAGCCAAGACCCAAATAGCAATCAGCCCCAGCATTTT. The encoded protein is CASSQDPNSNQPQHF.

This sequence joins TRBV19 and TRBJ1-4; TRBD1 aligns across 9 bases. The CDR3 runs to 13 residues. Per the germline V gene, CDR1 is LNHDA and CDR2 is SQIVND (reference sequence). The V and J ends lost 9 bases and 8 bases, in that order; junction bases with no gene match: 7. CDR3 nucleotides: TGTGCCAGCCGGGACAGGGTGGGAGAAAAACTGTTTTTT. It codes for CASRDRVGEKLFF. Supplemented by reference TRBV19 and TRBJ1-4, the full variable domain reads DGGITQSPKYLFRKEGQNVTLSCEQNLNHDAMYWYRQDPGQGLRLIYYSQIVNDFQKGDIAEGYSVSREKKESFPLTVTSAQKNPTAFYLCASRDRVGEKLFFGSGTQLSVL.

The chain uses TRBV7-2 and TRBJ1-2; D gene unclear. The germline V gene encodes CDR1 SGHTA and CDR2 FQGNSA. The CDR3 has 14 residues. Trimming stripped 7 bases from V and 4 bases from J, with 16 bases between. CDR3 sequence reads: CASNQRGAIYGYTF. Here the CDR3 DNA reads TGTGCCAGCAACCAGAGAGGTGCGATCTATGGCTACACCTTC.

V gene TRBV5-8 combines with J gene TRBJ1-1, with 7 bases fitting TRBD1. Germline V gene sequence: CDR1 SGHTS, CDR2 YDEGEE. The CDR3 is made up of 14 amino acids. V shed 4 bases and J 7 bases; nucleotides not matched to a gene: 10. The CDR3 nucleotides read TGTGCCAGCAGCGTAAATATTGGGACAGTTGAAGCTTTCTTT. It specifies CASSVNIGTVEAFF.

CDR3 in amino acids: CASSRNRGTNEKLFF. The DNA of the CDR3 is TGTGCCAGCAGTCGTAACAGGGGGACTAATGAAAAACTGTTTTTT. This sequence joins TRBV6-5 and TRBJ1-4; 8 nucleotides line up with TRBD1. The germline gives CDR1 MNHEY, CDR2 SVGAGI. J lost 2 bases, V lost 5 bases, and 4 bases had no gene match. The length of the CDR3 is 15 residues.

The chain joins TRBV28 to TRBJ2-7, with D unclear. This CDR3 is built from 12 residues. The V end was cut by 5 bases, the J end by 2 bases, with 7 bases between. Germline assignment: CDR1 MDHEN and CDR2 SYDVKM. The CDR3 loop is CASSTPPYEQYF. The CDR3, as DNA: TGTGCCAGCAGTACCCCCCCCTACGAGCAGTACTTC.

The chain carries TRBV4-1 and TRBJ1-2, with D maybe TRBD1 (5 bases). This CDR3 contains 14 residues. V was trimmed by 4 bases and J by 3 bases, leaving 12 bases between them. CDR1 is MGHRA, CDR2 YSYEKL, per germline. The CDR3 nucleotides read TGCGCCAGCAGCCTCGGTGAAGGGGACTATGGCTACACCTTC. Its translation is CASSLGEGDYGYTF.

This sequence joins TRBV11-2 and TRBJ2-7, with TRBD2 matching 7 bases. The germline gives CDR1 SGHAT, CDR2 FQNNGV. The CDR3 has 14 residues. Germline trimming cut 4 bases from V and 2 bases from J; bases unmatched to any gene: 5. The CDR3 coding sequence is TGTGCCAGCAGCTCCGACGGGGGGACCTACGAGCAGTACTTC. Translation gives CASSSDGGTYEQYF.

The chain links TRBV5-1 to TRBJ2-7, with 11 nucleotides matching TRBD2. Germline loops: CDR1 SGHRS, CDR2 YFSETQ. This CDR3 is built from 14 residues. Trimming cost V 3 bases and J 6 bases; bases outside gene matches: 5. The CDR3 nucleotides read TGCGCCAGCAGCTCGACCGGGACTAGCGGCGAGCAGTACTTC. Translating it yields CASSSTGTSGEQYF.

The V call is TRBV27, the J call TRBJ2-3; tentatively, D is TRBD1 or TRBD2 (5 bases each). The CDR3 has 13 amino acids. CDR1 MNHEY and CDR2 SMNVEV come from the germline V gene (reference sequence). V was clipped by 3 bases and J by 5 bases, with 9 bases between them. This CDR3 is CASSLGEVDTQYF. The CDR3 coding sequence is TGTGCCAGCAGTTTGGGGGAAGTAGATACGCAGTATTTT.

This clone has more than one count but fewer than ten. This sequence joins TRBV9 and TRBJ1-1; TRBD1 might be the D (6 bases). Germline CDR1 reads SGDLS; CDR2 reads YYNGEE. This CDR3 has 15 amino acids. V gave up 4 bases and J gave up 2 bases, with 15 bases separating them. Here the CDR3 DNA reads TGTGCCAGCAGCCCAGAGGGGGTATCCAACACTGAAGCTTTCTTT. Protein product: CASSPEGVSNTEAFF. Using reference TRBV9 and TRBJ1-1 for the parts outside the CDR3, the full variable domain is DSGVTQTPKHLITATGQRVTLRCSPRSGDLSVYWYQQSLDQGLQFLIQYYNGEERAKGNILERFSAQQFPDLHSELNLSSLELGDSALYFCASSPEGVSNTEAFFGQGTRLTVV.

V usage is TRBV7-3 and J usage is TRBJ2-7; 11 nucleotides match TRBD2. V trimming: 3 bases; J trimming: 0 bases; junction bases outside the gene matches: 1. The V gene's germline CDR1 is SGHTA and CDR2 FQGTGA. The CDR3 is 15 amino acids. The CDR3 protein is CASSLLAGGSYEQYF. The DNA of the CDR3 is TGTGCCAGCAGCTTGCTAGCGGGAGGCTCCTACGAGCAGTACTTC. The full variable domain, its missing parts supplied by reference TRBV7-3 and TRBJ2-7, is GAGVSQTPSNKVTEKGKYVELRCDPISGHTALYWYRQSLGQGPEFLIYFQGTGAADDSGLPNDRFFAVRPEGSVSTLKIQRTERGDSAVYLCASSLLAGGSYEQYFGPGTRLTVT.

V gene TRBV7-3 combines with J gene TRBJ2-3; the D gene is possibly TRBD2 (6 bases). The CDR3 runs 15 residues. The V and J ends lost 4 bases and 1 base respectively, with 12 bases between them. Per the germline V gene, CDR1 is SGHTA and CDR2 is FQGTGA. As DNA, the CDR3 is TGTGCCAGCAGCTCCGGGGGTCGTCGCACAGATACGCAGTATTTT. It yields the protein CASSSGGRRTDTQYF.

The CDR3 loop is CASSLSTEDTEAFF. CDR3 in DNA: TGTGCCAGCAGCCTCAGCACAGAGGACACTGAAGCTTTCTTT. The chain joins TRBV13 to TRBJ1-1; D call uncertain. V was cut by 5 bases and J by 3 bases, with 13 bases left in between. The germline V gene encodes CDR1 PRHDT and CDR2 FYEKMQ (reference sequence). This CDR3 has 14 residues. Looking up the rest from reference TRBV13 and TRBJ1-1 gives the full variable domain: AAGVIQSPRHLIKEKRETATLKCYPIPRHDTVYWYQQGPGQDPQFLISFYEKMQSDKGSIPDRFSAQQFSDYHSELNMSSLELGDSALYFCASSLSTEDTEAFFGQGTRLTVV.

V and J are TRBV19 and TRBJ2-7; 7 positions match TRBD2. With 4 bases clipped from V and 2 bases from J, the junction kept 14 bases outside the gene matches. The CDR3 runs 17 residues. Germline V CDR1 and CDR2: LNHDA, SQIVND (reference sequence). In nucleotides, the CDR3 is TGTGCCAGTAGTACCCAAACCGGGCGGGGGACCCCCTACGAGCAGTACTTC. It specifies CASSTQTGRGTPYEQYF.

This clone was detected only once. The J gene is TRBJ2-7, the V gene TRBV6-5; TRBD1 matches 7 bases. V dropped 4 bases and J dropped 7; count of bases not matched to a gene: 10. Germline assignment: CDR1 MNHEY and CDR2 SVGAGI. The CDR3 runs to 14 residues. Here the CDR3 DNA reads TGTGCCAGCAGTTTGTCGGGACAGTCGGAAGAGCAGTACTTC. Its protein product is CASSLSGQSEEQYF.